These 7 T cell receptor beta chains were sequenced from one sample in a study of cytomegalovirus exposure and HLA in healthy donors. PCR was performed using 60 Vbeta and 13 Jbeta primers. Clones were read by immunoSEQ multiplex PCR, and TCRdb kept only the in-frame ones, dropping some. The sample has under 55,000 clones, approximately 70% seen once. The sample comprised PBMCs. The receptors here all came from a man aged 18 to 29 in good health and CMV-seronegative.

The chain joins TRBV4-2 to TRBJ2-1; 13 bases align to TRBD2. This CDR3 has 15 residues. Germline CDR1 is LGHNA and CDR2 is YNFKEQ. Trimming at V came to 4 bases and at J to 6 bases, leaving 3 bases not matched to a gene. DNA of the CDR3: TGTGCCAGCAGCCCGGGACTAGCGGGACCCAATGAGCAGTTCTTC. Translating gives CASSPGLAGPNEQFF.

V usage is TRBV5-4 and J usage is TRBJ2-1; TRBD1 matches at 10 bases. This CDR3 is built from 15 residues. CDR1 SGHNT and CDR2 YYREEE come from the germline V gene (reference sequence). Trimming took 3 bases from V and 5 from J; bases not matched to a gene: 5. CDR3 region: CASSSAGTGDNEQFF. The CDR3 region has the DNA TGTGCCAGCAGCTCAGCCGGGACAGGGGACAATGAGCAGTTCTTC.

The V and J genes are TRBV27 and TRBJ1-2; D might be TRBD1 (5 bases). The germline gives CDR1 MNHEY, CDR2 SMNVEV (reference sequence). The CDR3 consists of 12 residues. The V end lost 4 bases, the J end lost 5 bases, and 8 bases lay between the germline ends. CDR3 nucleotide sequence: TGTGCCAGCAGTTCGGGGGGGTATGGCTACACCTTC. Translated: CASSSGGYGYTF.

This sequence joins TRBV5-8 and TRBJ1-2; D is unresolved. CDR3 length equals 12 residues. Trimming stripped 4 bases from V and 8 bases from J, with 12 bases between. CDR1 SGHTS and CDR2 YDEGEE come from the germline V gene. CDR3 in DNA: TGTGCCAGCAGCCAGAGGGTAGGAGGCTACACCTTC. The encoded protein is CASSQRVGGYTF.

The chain is built from TRBV6-5 and TRBJ1-2; D remains ambiguous. The CDR3 contains 14 residues. The germline CDR1 and CDR2 sequences are MNHEY and SVGAGI. V dropped 4 bases and J dropped 4 bases, with 13 bases sitting between them. Here the CDR3 reads CASSLEAGAYGYTF. The CDR3 DNA sequence: TGTGCCAGCAGTTTGGAGGCAGGCGCCTATGGCTACACCTTC.

The rearrangement uses TRBV2 and TRBJ1-4, with TRBD1 identical over 9 bases. V lost 6 bases, J lost 8 bases, and 10 bases stayed unmatched. This CDR3 has 15 residues. CDR1 and CDR2 (germline): SNHLY, FYNNEI. The CDR3 region has the DNA TGTGCCAGCAGAGCCGGGACAGGGATGTGGGAAAAACTGTTTTTT. Its translation is CASRAGTGMWEKLFF.

The rearrangement links TRBV21-1 to TRBJ2-5; TRBD1 is the table's D call and was not checked against the DNA. TRBV21-1 is labeled a pseudogene. This CDR3 contains 14 residues. The CDR3 sequence: CASSKADSLNLQYF. CDR3 sequence (DNA): TGTGCCAGCAGCAAAGCGGACAGCCTAAATCTACAGTACTTC.